This TCR beta chain derives from a study of OX40 agonist ivuxolimab in advanced cancers. Background for the entire study: Ivuxolimab, which targeted the costimulatory receptor OX40 (CD134), was an agonistic, fully human IgG2 monoclonal antibody. Intravenous ivuxolimab was administered to patients every 2 weeks at six dose levels: 0.01, 0.1, 0.3, 1.5, 3 and 10 mg/kg. Of the roughly 54 dose-escalation patients, hepatocellular carcinoma was present in about 19, melanoma in roughly 15, renal cell carcinoma in 9 and head and neck cancer in 9. A male proportion of almost 85% and a mean age of approximately 61 years, ranging from about 23 to 79, were recorded for the dose-escalation cohort. Patients were allowed to have had prior anti-PD-1, anti-PD-L1 or anti-CTLA-4 therapy, and 40% of the dose-escalation patients had been treated with checkpoint inhibitors. Three dose-escalation patients achieved partial responses, one with hepatocellular carcinoma and two with cutaneous melanoma. Peripheral TCRbeta sequencing aimed to test whether ivuxolimab altered TCR sequence diversity and caused clonal T-cell expansion. The paper reports the monotherapy dose-escalation portion (N ≈ 52 patients) of the phase I ivuxolimab trial. Findings and caveats that apply to the study as a whole: In the 0.1-3.0 mg/kg groups, partial responders had among the lowest normalized peripheral clonal expansion, particularly in CD8+ T cells. At doses from 0.1 to 3.0 mg/kg, clonal expansion was seen in both CD4+ and CD8+ blood T cells between baseline and week 6. Which antigens the clonally expanded peripheral T cells were specific for was not determined. After ivuxolimab, more expanded clones were found on average in CD8+ T cells than in CD4+ T cells. Low levels of normalized T-cell clonal expansion were also seen in some patients who did not respond.

Between the V and J ends, shortened by 0 bases and 5 bases respectively, the junction contains 13 bases. The CDR3 covers 15 residues, taking in both the cysteine and the phenylalanine. The read is trimmed to its CDR3 DNA, 45 bases read in frame from base 1. The germline V gene provides CDR1 LGHNA and CDR2 YSLEER. For sequencing of the TCRbeta CDR3 region, genomic DNA was extracted from the sorted cells. The immunoSEQ Assay was used for sequencing of TCRbeta CDR3 regions. TCRdb holds this immuneACCESS table with in-frame rearrangements only. Some clones are missing; in checked studies, unresolved V genes explain under half, and the rest has no known cause. Recorded for this sample are around 70,000 clones; about 82% of them occurred a single time. The biggest ten clones account for approximately 5.6% of the sample. A remark on this clone: Its target antigen remains unknown. No much larger clone is present one base from it, and per-base qualities are unavailable.

The trial excluded patients who had a history of autoimmune disease or were on systemic immunosuppression. Peripheral blood for TCR sequencing was drawn from every dose cohort at baseline, at cycle 4 day 1 and at cycle 7 day 1. Samples were obtained from an open-label, multicenter, first-in-human phase I dose-escalation trial of ivuxolimab. Adults with locally advanced or metastatic head and neck squamous cell, hepatocellular, melanoma or renal cell carcinoma were enrolled in the trial. Before TCR sequencing, CD4+ and CD8+ T cells were separately sorted from peripheral blood. The sample consisted of CD4+ or CD8+ T cells sorted from blood, taken in a trial of the OX40 agonist ivuxolimab. Recombination joined TRBV4-3 with TRBJ2-5; the D region possibly corresponds to TRBD1 (6 bases align). The receptor was isolated from an adult with an advanced solid tumor such as melanoma, head and neck, liver or kidney cancer. CDR3 protein: CASSQDTGTGETQYF. The nucleotide sequence reads as follows: TGCGCCAGCAGCCAAGATACAGGGACGGGGGAGACCCAGTACTTC.